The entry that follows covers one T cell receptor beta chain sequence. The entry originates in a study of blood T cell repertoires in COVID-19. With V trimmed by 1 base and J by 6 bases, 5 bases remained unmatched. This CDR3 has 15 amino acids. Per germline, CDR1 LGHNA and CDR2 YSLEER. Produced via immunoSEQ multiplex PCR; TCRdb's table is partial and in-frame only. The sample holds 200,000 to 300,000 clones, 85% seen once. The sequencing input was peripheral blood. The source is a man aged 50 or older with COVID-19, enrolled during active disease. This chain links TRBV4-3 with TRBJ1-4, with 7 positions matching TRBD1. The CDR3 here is CASSQVRGQDEKLFF. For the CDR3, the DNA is TGCGCCAGCAGCCAAGTAAGGGGGCAGGATGAAAAACTGTTTTTT.